Below, 16 T cell receptor beta chains from the same sample are listed, as sequenced in a study of beta chain features in type 1 diabetes. The isolated RNA, all of it, was reverse transcribed, so expressed TCRB transcripts were what got sequenced. Profiled with immunoSEQ multiplex PCR; TCRdb holds only in-frame clones, not every one. The sample has under 450,000 clones, more than 11% seen once. Input material: naive CD4+ T cells from blood. The receptors originated from a young man in good health.

The V and J genes are TRBV19 and TRBJ2-3; 7 bases fit TRBD2. This CDR3 is 14 amino acids long. Germline V gene data show CDR1 as LNHDA and CDR2 as SQIVND (reference sequence). The V segment lost 7 bases and the J segment 3 bases; nucleotides outside the gene matches: 7. This CDR3 reads CASTAGLGTDTQYF. CDR3 nucleotide sequence: TGTGCCAGTACCGCCGGACTAGGAACAGATACGCAGTATTTT. Full variable domain (outside the CDR3, taken from reference TRBV19 and TRBJ2-3): DGGITQSPKYLFRKEGQNVTLSCEQNLNHDAMYWYRQDPGQGLRLIYYSQIVNDFQKGDIAEGYSVSREKKESFPLTVTSAQKNPTAFYLCASTAGLGTDTQYFGPGTRLTVL.

This clone has more than one count but fewer than ten. V usage is TRBV7-9 and J usage is TRBJ2-1, with D perhaps TRBD1 (6 bases). Germline V gene lookup returns CDR1 SEHNR and CDR2 FQNEAQ (reference sequence). Trimming pared 5 bases from V and 5 bases from J, leaving 10 bases between. CDR3 length: 13 amino acids. In nucleotides, the CDR3 is TGTGCCAGCAGCCCGGACAGAGACAATGAGCAGTTCTTC. Translation: CASSPDRDNEQFF.

This clone was recorded a few times. The V gene is TRBV21-1, the J gene TRBJ1-6. TRBV21-1 is described as a pseudogene. The CDR3 is 14 amino acids. The CDR3 here is CASSSGKKDSPLHF. CDR3 bases: TGTGCCAGCAGCAGCGGAAAGAAGGATTCACCCCTCCACTTT.

In this sample, this clone turned up a few times. This rearrangement joins TRBV15 to TRBJ2-7; TRBD1 is a possible D gene (6 bases). Per germline, CDR1 LNHNV and CDR2 YYDKDF (reference sequence). Trimming cost V 1 base and J 2 bases, with 9 bases left between them. This CDR3 region has 14 residues. The DNA of the CDR3 is TGTGCCACCAGCAGAGTGCCAGGGGCCTACGAGCAGTACTTC. Translation gives CATSRVPGAYEQYF.

The V call is TRBV5-4, the J call TRBJ2-5, with 7 bases that match TRBD1. This CDR3 has 14 residues. Germline CDR1 reads SGHNT; CDR2 reads YYREEE (reference sequence). The trim removed 3 bases at V and 3 bases at J, leaving 5 bases unmatched. The CDR3 protein is CASSSGTAEETQYF. The CDR3 DNA reads TGTGCCAGCAGCTCCGGGACAGCGGAAGAGACCCAGTACTTC.

This clone was found many times. In nucleotides, the CDR3 is TGCGCCAGCAGCCAAGCGAGCGGGACAGTAAAAATCACAGATACGCAGTATTTT. Protein sequence: CASSQASGTVKITDTQYF. V and J are TRBV4-3 and TRBJ2-3; D might be TRBD1 or TRBD2, each matching 7 bases. The V end was cut by 1 base, the J end by 2 bases, with 19 bases between. Germline CDR1 LGHNA, CDR2 YSLEER. This CDR3 region has 18 residues.

This clone was seen only a few times. The chain combines TRBV7-9 with TRBJ2-1; 12 bases are a match to TRBD2. Germline loops: CDR1 SEHNR, CDR2 FQNEAQ (reference sequence). CDR3 length: 16 amino acids. The trim removed 5 bases at V and 6 bases at J, leaving 8 bases unmatched. CDR3 residues: CASSAATSGRFNEQFF. CDR3 DNA sequence: TGTGCCAGCAGCGCCGCCACTAGCGGGAGGTTCAATGAGCAGTTCTTC.

In its sample, this clone was seen a few times. The chain links TRBV9 to TRBJ2-1; the D gene is possibly TRBD2 (5 bases). CDR1 and CDR2 from the germline V gene are SGDLS and YYNGEE. With 2 bases removed from V and 0 bases from J, the gap between germline ends came to 15 bases. This CDR3 has 17 amino acids. The CDR3 bases are TGTGCCAGCAGCGTGACCCGCGGGCCTAGCTCCTACAATGAGCAGTTCTTC. Its translation is CASSVTRGPSSYNEQFF.

This clone was observed a handful of times. This chain links TRBV5-6 with TRBJ2-1; TRBD2 matches 10 bases. V trimming: 0 bases; J trimming: 0 bases; junction bases outside the gene matches: 6. The CDR3 extends over 18 amino acids. Germline V gene lookup returns CDR1 SGHDT and CDR2 YYEEEE. The CDR3 DNA is TGTGCCAGCAGCTTGGAGACTAGCGGGCCGAGCTCCTACAATGAGCAGTTCTTC. Translated, it gives CASSLETSGPSSYNEQFF.

This rearrangement joins TRBV4-3 to TRBJ2-3; 11 nucleotides agree with TRBD2. V shed 4 bases and J 5 bases; nucleotides not matched to a gene: 5. The CDR3 consists of 15 residues. CDR1 is LGHNA and CDR2 is YSLEER in the germline V gene. This CDR3 is CASSLTSGDVDTQYF. In DNA form, the CDR3 reads TGCGCCAGCAGCCTGACTAGCGGGGACGTAGATACGCAGTATTTT.

This clone was counted a few times. The chain uses TRBV7-2 and TRBJ2-7; D is perhaps TRBD1 (6 bases). The CDR3 contains 14 residues. The germline V and J ends were trimmed by 5 bases and 2 bases, with 13 bases remaining between them. CDR1 and CDR2 from the germline V gene are SGHTA and FQGNSA. Here the CDR3 reads CASSQTGGAYEQYV. For the CDR3, the DNA is TGTGCCAGCAGCCAGACAGGTGGGGCCTACGAGCAGTACGTC.

The rearrangement links TRBV19 to TRBJ2-1; weak D call: TRBD1 (5 bases). V lost 5 bases and J 2 bases, leaving 10 bases between the germline ends. The CDR3 is 14 amino acids. Germline V gene data show CDR1 as LNHDA and CDR2 as SQIVND (reference sequence). The CDR3 DNA reads as TGTGCCAGTAGTGGAACAGGTACCTACAATGAGCAGTTCTTC. Amino acid sequence: CASSGTGTYNEQFF.

This chain joins TRBV28 and TRBJ2-5; TRBD2 agrees at 8 bases. Germline CDR1 reads MDHEN; CDR2 reads SYDVKM. The V gene end was trimmed by 6 bases and the J gene end by 2 bases; junction bases not matched to a gene: 5. The CDR3 totals 14 residues. In nucleotides, the CDR3 is TGTGCCAGCAGGAGCGGGGGCCCACAAGAGACCCAGTACTTC. Its translation: CASRSGGPQETQYF.

This clone was seen a few times. The genes are TRBV7-9 and TRBJ2-5; 10 nucleotides line up with TRBD1. The CDR3 sequence is 17 residues long. Unmatched junction bases numbered 13, after V lost 5 bases and J lost 4 bases. The germline V gene encodes CDR1 SEHNR and CDR2 FQNEAQ (reference sequence). CDR3 protein: CASSALPGQGTLETQYF. As DNA, the CDR3 is TGTGCCAGCAGCGCTTTACCGGGACAGGGGACTTTAGAGACCCAGTACTTC.

The gene calls are TRBV11-2 and TRBJ2-5; D unresolved. The V and J ends lost 0 bases and 1 base respectively, with 9 bases between them. This CDR3 is 15 amino acids long. The germline V gene has CDR1 SGHAT and CDR2 FQNNGV. For the CDR3, the DNA is TGTGCCAGCAGCTTAGACGGACGACCCCAAGAGACCCAGTACTTC. Translated: CASSLDGRPQETQYF.

This clone was observed a few times. The chain employs TRBV29-1 and TRBJ2-1; D unresolved. The CDR3 runs to 14 residues. Germline assignment: CDR1 SQVTM and CDR2 ANQGSEA. Trimming cost V 7 bases and J 7 bases, with 20 bases left between them. This chain's CDR3 is CSAVVHSMENEQFF. CDR3 nucleotides: TGCAGCGCCGTTGTTCATAGCATGGAAAATGAGCAGTTCTTC.